The T cell receptor beta chain under discussion was sequenced for a study of blood T cell repertoires in COVID-19. Study-level information: Acute-phase and convalescent COVID-19 samples originated in the United States, Italy and Spain.

Germline CDR1 reads MNHEY; CDR2 reads SVGEGT. This CDR3 is 18 amino acids long. J lost 4 bases, V lost 1 base, and 10 bases had no gene match. Source study methods: Reference gene primer amplification gave estimated nucleated cell counts. Sequencing used immunoSEQ multiplex PCR; TCRdb keeps in-frame clones, though not all of them. V, J and clone size derive from that table, while D and trimming were established from the DNA sequence. The sample includes 53,000 or so clones, approximately 84% of them seen just once. The sequence came from a man aged 70-80 years with active COVID-19. The specimen was peripheral blood. J is TRBJ2-2 and V is TRBV6-2 or TRBV6-3, with 9 positions matching TRBD1. The CDR3 protein is CASSYWTGVAEFTGELFF. The CDR3 bases are TGTGCCAGCAGTTACTGGACAGGGGTGGCGGAGTTCACCGGGGAGCTGTTTTTT.